This TCR beta chain came from a study of T cells in Graves' hyperthyroidism and ophthalmopathy (dated 2019 in TCRdb). Broadly, across the study: Peripheral blood was collected at initial diagnosis, before any treatment. TCR Vbeta CDR3 sequencing of 130 to 150 peripheral blood samples (about 45 ophthalmopathy, approximately 80 hyperthyroidism and around 17 progressor patients) is reported in the paper. The approximately 100 discovery patients were randomly split 7:3 into training and test sets. An independent validation cohort of under 20 hyperthyroidism patients and approximately 17 patients who later progressed to ophthalmopathy tested prospective prediction of ophthalmopathy. Once sampling was done, hyperthyroidism patients were given methimazole at a starting dose of 30 mg daily, whereas ophthalmopathy patients were given high-dose intravenous methylprednisolone. In addition, the study compared T-cell repertoires in thyroid tissue and in blood from about 6 Graves' hyperthyroidism patients. To identify TCR V-J signatures that set the groups apart, the researchers used a discovery cohort of more than 95 patients, made up of under 45 with Graves' ophthalmopathy and about 55 with stable Graves' hyperthyroidism. Study-wide findings and limitations: In validation, progression to ophthalmopathy was predicted by the model with nearly 71% sensitivity and about 72% specificity, a median of approximately 6.5 months before onset. No statistical method was used to set the sample size in advance, and investigators knew the group allocation. A 13 V-J signature model separated ophthalmopathy from stable hyperthyroidism, with over 85% sensitivity and roughly 84% specificity in cross-validation and 80%/75% in testing. Most expanded thyroid clonotypes (frequency above 0.001) were also found in blood, which suggests that blood repertoires may mirror thyroid immune responses.

The CDR1 and CDR2 encoded by the germline V gene are KGHSH and LQKENI. Germline trimming amounts to 3 bases on V and 5 bases on J, with 1 as the count of junction bases outside the gene matches. The CDR3 sequence holds 12 residues, the cysteine and phenylalanine included. Just CDR3 DNA is preserved here, 36 bases in frame from base 1. The hyperthyroidism patients were between 18 and 65 years old and newly diagnosed, with a disease duration of less than 2 months. The study excluded patients with uncontrolled infections, other autoimmune diseases, pregnancy or lactation. Diagnoses were established on the basis of clinical symptoms, serum thyroxine and TRAb, thyroid ultrasound, and orbital computed tomography. Blood from progressor patients was collected at the time of first diagnosis with hyperthyroidism, before any ophthalmopathy symptoms had appeared. Ficoll-Paque density gradient centrifugation was used to isolate PBMCs from around 10 ml of fresh peripheral blood. Progressor patients were defined as those initially diagnosed with Graves' hyperthyroidism in whom ophthalmopathy developed during follow-up. Total RNA was extracted with Trizol reagent, and quality was checked on an Agilent 2100 Bioanalyzer.

At least ten counts were recorded for this clonotype. It lacks a known antigen. No qualities accompany the bases; no much larger clone lies one base away. The TCR beta CDR3 regions were amplified from the RNA transcripts. A first-round RT-PCR of the TCR CDR3 used the HTBI primer set with the Qiagen OneStep RT-PCR kit. Libraries were constructed in a second round of multiplex PCR, after which size selection and purification were carried out. Sequencing of the libraries was done on an Illumina HiSeq2000 using paired-end 100 bp reads. Per the source publication's procedure: SOAPnuke was used to process the raw data, with reads discarded if the reads contained adapters or uncalled bases, had a mean Phred below 15, or lacked an exact constant-primer or identifier match. COPE v1.2.5 was used to merge the high-quality paired reads, and each unique nucleotide sequence was defined as a clonotype. MiTCR v1.1 was used to align clonotypes to the IMGT TRBV, TRBD and TRBJ reference segments. Only V-J combinations with frequency above 0.0001, covering approximately 99% of repertoires, were analysed. The TCS score was defined as F50 (clonal expansion) divided by E x V (chaos), with BLOSUM62-based TCRdist calculated between CDR3 peptides within each V-J. Welch's t-statistics and random forest reduced fewer than 550 V-J features to 13, which were used in a naive Bayes classifier (R e1071). TCRdb itself trimmed the public reads at Q25 with fastp, ran MiXCR and retained productive beta chains. Duplicate CDR3 protein sequences are folded into a single record with the most common DNA and genes. V and J calls and clone size were set by TCRdb, not the authors. The sample contains 250,000 to 300,000 distinct CDR3 sequences, more than 10% of them found a single time. The ten largest clones capture roughly 7.5% of the sample.

The V gene is TRBV18 and the J gene is TRBJ2-7; 7 junctional bases match TRBD1. Sequencing input: blood. The origin of this receptor is a woman in her 30s with Graves' hyperthyroidism that later progressed to Graves' ophthalmopathy. The DNA sequence is given as TGTGCCAGCTCACCGGGACAGAACGAGCAGTACTTC. Its translation is CASSPGQNEQYF.